This T cell receptor (beta chain) is from a study of cytomegalovirus exposure and HLA in healthy donors. The CDR3 spans 14 residues. Germline-derived CDR1 and CDR2 are GTSNPN and SVGIG (reference sequence). J gave up 2 bases and V 4 bases, and 7 bases lay outside the gene matches. This clone has a single count. PCR involved 60 Vbeta and 13 Jbeta primers. Sequencing was performed with immunoSEQ multiplex PCR; in TCRdb, only in-frame clones are kept and a portion is missing. The sample has under 200,000 clones, around 88% seen once. The sequenced sample was PBMCs. The origin of this receptor is a woman aged 30 to 39 in good health and CMV-seronegative. The V call is TRBV30, the J call TRBJ2-7; 8 nucleotides match TRBD2. The CDR3 sequence: CAWKPLAGTYEQYF. In DNA form, the CDR3 reads TGTGCCTGGAAGCCGTTAGCGGGGACCTACGAGCAGTACTTC.